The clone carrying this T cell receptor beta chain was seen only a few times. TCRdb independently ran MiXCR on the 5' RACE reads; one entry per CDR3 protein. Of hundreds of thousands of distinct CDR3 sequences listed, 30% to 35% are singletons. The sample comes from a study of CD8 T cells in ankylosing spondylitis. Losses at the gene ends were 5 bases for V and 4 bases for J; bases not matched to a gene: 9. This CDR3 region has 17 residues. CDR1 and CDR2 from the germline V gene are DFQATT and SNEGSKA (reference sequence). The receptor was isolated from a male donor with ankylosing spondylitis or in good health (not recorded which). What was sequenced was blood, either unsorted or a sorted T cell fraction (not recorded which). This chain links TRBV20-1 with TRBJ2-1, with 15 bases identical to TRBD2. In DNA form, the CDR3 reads TGCAGTGCTCTACGGACTAGCGGGGGGGCGTGGTACAATGAGCAGTTCTTC. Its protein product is CSALRTSGGAWYNEQFF.